This TCR beta chain originates from a study of cytomegalovirus exposure and HLA in healthy donors. V was shortened by 0 bases and J by 1 base, with 7 bases between the two germline ends. The CDR3 sequence is 14 residues long. Germline CDR1 SGHRS, CDR2 YFSETQ. 13 Jbeta primers and 60 Vbeta primers were used for the PCR. Only in-frame clones appear in the TCRdb table, and some are missing; sequencing was by immunoSEQ multiplex PCR. The sample lists roughly 160,000 clones; over 60% were seen once. The TCR originated in a woman aged 25 to 39 in good health and CMV-seronegative. This chain connects TRBV5-1 to TRBJ2-5, with D unresolved. The sequencing sample was made of PBMCs. Written as DNA, the CDR3 is TGCGCCAGCAGCTTGGGGGCTATCCAAGAGACCCAGTACTTC. Protein product: CASSLGAIQETQYF.